This TCR beta chain originates from a study of T cell repertoires in cytomegalovirus infection. Overall study context: A matching HLA type, together with CMV infection, was signaled by public TCR beta signatures. Findings of the study overall: Dominating the ex vivo response were HLA-C-restricted CMV-specific TCR beta clonotypes. Cumulative frequency (of public TCR beta family members) identified carriers of CMV plus the relevant HLA.

TCRdb independently ran MiXCR on the reads; one entry per CDR3 protein. Of 65,000 to 90,000 distinct CDR3 sequences detected, more than 3% appear once; the ten largest clones hold around 4.4%. There are many counts of this clonotype. Its target is unknown. Germline loops: CDR1 DFQATT, CDR2 SNEGSKA (reference sequence). The CDR3 totals 14 residues. Trimming cost V 6 bases and J 6 bases, with 15 bases left between them. The specimen sequenced was PBMCs. The chain joins TRBV20-1 to TRBJ1-6; no clear D gene. The clonotype originates from a human donor in good health (CMV status not recorded). Some clones in this sample may be carry-over from other donors' samples. CDR3 residues: CSASAISGNSPLHF. The CDR3 DNA is TGCAGTGCCTCAGCCATATCGGGTAATTCACCCCTCCACTTT.